This T cell receptor (beta chain) stems from a study of T cells after yellow fever vaccination. Whole-study results and caveats: Highly abundant clonotypes carried over from the bulk population could end up in FACS-sorted repertoires as contaminants. Subsequent to the booster, the majority of primary-vaccination clones reappeared (roughly 95% CD4, roughly 90% CD8).

This clonotype was detected only a few times. Its cognate antigen is unknown. From the 5' RACE reads, TCRdb called clonotypes with MiXCR, one entry per CDR3 protein. The sample lists a few hundred thousand distinct CDR3 sequences, around 10% occurring once. Germline V gene lookup returns CDR1 MGHDK and CDR2 SYGVNS. CDR3 size: 14 residues. Trimming took off 0 bases at V and 5 bases at J, with 10 bases between the two ends. The TCR originated in a man aged 18 to 29 who received the YFV17D yellow fever vaccine. This sample comprised CD4+ T cells sorted from PBMCs, obtained 5 days after the yellow fever booster vaccination. The chain joins TRBV25-1 to TRBJ2-5; the D gene is possibly TRBD1 (6 bases). The CDR3 here is CASSEYSRGETQYF. Written as DNA, the CDR3 is TGTGCCAGCAGTGAATATAGTAGGGGGGAGACCCAGTACTTC.